This entry is about one T cell receptor (beta chain). Its specificity is unknown. The source of the sample is a study of shared clonotypes between healthy human individuals. Study results and limitations: Generation of non-shared clonotypes was less probable than generation of clonotypes shared by all four donors. Estimated richness values were generally larger in naive subsets than in memory subsets. Naive CD4 clonotypes were shared across several donors at about 5%.

Germline loops: CDR1 MNHEY, CDR2 SVGAGI. The CDR3 consists of 14 residues. Unmatched junction bases numbered 2, after V lost 2 bases and J lost 2 bases. Using immunoSEQ multiplex PCR, the repertoire was profiled, and TCRdb retains in-frame clones only, with some absent. Among about 2 million clones, just under 95% were seen once, and the ten largest hold more than 0.9%. Naivety among CD8 cells was defined by CD45RO negativity and positive CCR7 selection, thereby excluding terminally differentiated effector memory CD45RA+ cells. The clonotype originates from a man between 18 and 29 years old in good health. The chain has TRBV6-5 and TRBJ2-7, with TRBD1 identical over 8 bases. The sequencing input was naive CD8+ T cells sorted from blood. This CDR3 reads CASSYTQGAYEQYF. As DNA, the CDR3 is TGTGCCAGCAGTTACACACAGGGGGCCTACGAGCAGTACTTC.